Below are 22 T cell receptor beta chains sequenced from a single sample in a study of graft-versus-host responses after intestinal transplantation (dated by TCRdb to 2020 to 2023). This specimen's time point label, interpreted: cells obtained before transplantation from donor or recipient. These receptors' targets are unknown. Libraries were constructed by the immunoSEQ multiplex PCR assay. Sourced from immuneACCESS, this table was stored by TCRdb with only in-frame sequences that have V and J called. A share of the clones is absent; for the studies checked, an unresolved V gene accounts for under half, and the remainder has no known explanation. The sample profile shows roughly 75,000 clones; around 92% of them were found once. Of the sample, roughly 0.1% falls within the top ten clones. The starting material was unstimulated CD4+ T cells sorted from spleen or lymph node cells, obtained before intestinal transplant. These receptors all come from a human donor who received an intestinal transplant.

The J gene is TRBJ2-7, the V gene TRBV9; weak D call: TRBD2 (5 bases). V was shortened by 4 bases and J by 1 base, with 18 bases between the two germline ends. The CDR3 has 16 amino acids. Germline CDR1 reads SGDLS; CDR2 reads YYNGEE. This chain's CDR3 is CASSPRPGSGSYEQYF. DNA of the CDR3: TGTGCCAGCAGCCCCCGACCGGGGTCTGGGTCCTACGAGCAGTACTTC.

This clone was seen only once. This sequence joins TRBV5-1 and TRBJ2-7; 12 bases align to TRBD2. The germline CDR1 and CDR2 sequences are SGHRS and YFSETQ. The CDR3 has 15 amino acids. V trimming: 3 bases; J trimming: 2 bases; junction bases outside the gene matches: 3. The CDR3 loop is CASSSTSGGPYEQYF. CDR3 bases: TGCGCCAGCAGCTCGACTAGCGGGGGACCCTACGAGCAGTACTTC.

The rearrangement links TRBV5-1 to TRBJ2-1; D remains unclear. Germline V gene data show CDR1 as SGHRS and CDR2 as YFSETQ. Trimming removed 3 bases at V and 7 bases at J, with 11 bases between. The CDR3 totals 13 residues. CDR3: CASSSITRNEQFF. The DNA of the CDR3 is TGCGCCAGCAGCTCAATAACGCGGAATGAGCAGTTCTTC.

This clone was found once. The chain is built from TRBV11-2 and TRBJ1-5; D unresolved. CDR1 SGHAT and CDR2 FQNNGV come from the germline V gene. This CDR3 has 16 amino acids. V lost 1 base and J 0 bases, leaving 10 bases between the germline ends. CDR3 nucleotides: TGTGCCAGCAGCTTAGGTCTAGACTATAGCAATCAGCCCCAGCATTTT. As protein: CASSLGLDYSNQPQHF.

In its sample, this clone was seen once. The chain recombines TRBV15 with TRBJ2-7, with a possible D match to TRBD2 (5 bases). Germline CDR1 is LNHNV and CDR2 is YYDKDF (reference sequence). Trimming took off 4 bases at V and 0 bases at J, with 10 bases between the two ends. The CDR3 loop spans 14 amino acids. CDR3 loop: CATSMSGNSYEQYF. CDR3 in DNA: TGTGCCACCAGCATGAGCGGTAACTCCTACGAGCAGTACTTC.

The chain combines TRBV6-5 with TRBJ1-2, with a tentative D call TRBD1 (5 bases). V shed 4 bases and J shed 2 bases, with 11 bases lying between them. The CDR3 totals 14 residues. Germline assignment: CDR1 MNHEY and CDR2 SVGAGI. The CDR3 is CASSSRPGNYGYTF. CDR3 DNA sequence: TGTGCCAGCAGTTCTCGTCCAGGGAACTATGGCTACACCTTC.

This clone was found once. The chain couples TRBV9 to TRBJ1-1, with TRBD1 matching over 8 bases. CDR1 is SGDLS and CDR2 is YYNGEE in the germline V gene. This CDR3 spans 13 amino acids. J lost 8 bases, V lost 0 bases, and 3 bases had no gene match. CDR3 region: CASSVADRGEAFF. Written as DNA, the CDR3 is TGTGCCAGCAGCGTAGCCGACAGGGGAGAAGCTTTCTTT.

This sequence joins TRBV29-1 and TRBJ1-2, with unresolved D. Germline V gives CDR1 SQVTM, CDR2 ANQGSEA. CDR3 size: 14 residues. Trimming took 7 bases from V and 0 from J, leaving 15 bases between them. As DNA, the CDR3 is TGCAGCGCTGCGGGGAGTTCCGCTAACTATGGCTACACCTTC. Encoded protein: CSAAGSSANYGYTF.

This chain joins TRBV7-9 and TRBJ2-7; D gene uncertain. The germline CDR1 and CDR2 sequences are SEHNR and FQNEAQ (reference sequence). The CDR3 runs to 16 residues. V was pared by 5 bases and J by 0 bases, with 17 bases between. CDR3: CASSLQFSPSSYEQYF. The CDR3 DNA is TGTGCCAGCAGCCTCCAGTTTAGCCCGAGCTCCTACGAGCAGTACTTC.

This sequence joins TRBV6-5 and TRBJ2-5; perhaps TRBD2 as D (5 bases). CDR3 length equals 13 residues. Trimming cost V 8 bases and J 0 bases, with 10 bases left between them. Germline values: CDR1 MNHEY, CDR2 SVGAGI. In nucleotides, the CDR3 is TGTGCCAGCTCTTTGAGGGACCAAGAGACCCAGTACTTC. Protein product: CASSLRDQETQYF.

This clone has just one count. The chain joins TRBV6-6 to TRBJ1-1, with 9 bases matching TRBD1. The germline V gene encodes CDR1 MNHNY and CDR2 SVGAGI (reference sequence). This CDR3 region has 15 residues. V lost 0 bases to trimming and J lost 5 bases; unmatched junction nucleotides: 4. CDR3 residues: CASSYSLQGATEAFF. DNA of the CDR3: TGTGCCAGCAGTTACTCGCTACAGGGGGCTACTGAAGCTTTCTTT.

This chain connects TRBV29-1 to TRBJ1-4, with TRBD1 identical over 7 bases. The junction had 11 bases not matched to a gene; V was cut back by 4 bases and J by 3 bases. CDR3 length equals 16 residues. Germline assignment: CDR1 SQVTM and CDR2 ANQGSEA. CDR3 sequence: CSVVLARQGANEKLFF. The CDR3 DNA follows: TGCAGCGTTGTTTTGGCCAGACAGGGTGCTAATGAAAAACTGTTTTTT.

The chain links TRBV5-5 to TRBJ2-2; unclear D gene. CDR1 and CDR2 (germline): SGHKS, YYEKEE (reference sequence). V dropped 1 base and J dropped 6 bases, with 16 bases sitting between them. The CDR3 is made up of 16 amino acids. The CDR3 region is CASSLLGSLGAGELFF. The CDR3 nucleotides are TGTGCCAGCAGCTTGCTGGGCAGTCTTGGTGCCGGGGAGCTGTTTTTT.

CDR3 loop: CASSLNPRSFMNTEAFF. The CDR3 DNA sequence: TGTGCCAGCAGCCTGAACCCCAGGTCGTTTATGAACACTGAAGCTTTCTTT. The chain employs TRBV7-6 and TRBJ1-1; D gene ambiguous. The CDR3 loop spans 17 amino acids. The germline gives CDR1 SGHVS, CDR2 FNYEAQ. V lost 5 bases and J 0 bases, leaving 19 bases between the germline ends.

V is TRBV5-1 and J is TRBJ1-1; 9 bases are shared with TRBD1. Trimming removed 4 bases from V and 5 bases from J; junction bases left unmatched: 6. CDR1 and CDR2 (germline): SGHRS, YFSETQ. The length of the CDR3 is 14 residues. CDR3 residues: CASSLQGAGTEAFF. The CDR3 DNA sequence: TGCGCCAGCAGCCTACAGGGGGCTGGGACTGAAGCTTTCTTT.

The chain has TRBV30 and TRBJ2-5; 7 bases line up with TRBD1. The CDR3 is made up of 13 amino acids. Germline-derived CDR1 and CDR2 are GTSNPN and SVGIG (reference sequence). The V gene end was trimmed by 7 bases and the J gene end by 2 bases; junction bases not matched to a gene: 7. The CDR3 region is CAYTTGNQETQYF. The CDR3 DNA reads TGTGCCTACACGACAGGGAATCAAGAGACCCAGTACTTC. Combining the CDR3 with reference TRBV30 and TRBJ2-5 gives the whole variable domain SQTIHQWPATLVQPVGSPLSLECTVEGTSNPNLYWYRQAAGRGLQLLFYSVGIGQISSEVPQNLSASRPQDRQFILSSKKLLLSDSGFYLCAYTTGNQETQYFGPGTRLLVL.

This clone was recorded once. The chain combines TRBV7-2 with TRBJ2-5; TRBD2 matches 7 bases. The germline gives CDR1 SGHTA, CDR2 FQGNSA. Trimming at V came to 4 bases and at J to 9 bases, leaving 20 bases not matched to a gene. The CDR3 loop spans 17 amino acids. CDR3 sequence reads: CASSSGLFSLKSWAQYF. The CDR3 bases are TGTGCCAGCAGCTCGGGACTATTCTCCCTTAAAAGTTGGGCCCAGTACTTC.

V is TRBV5-6 and J is TRBJ2-7; 8 bases fit TRBD1. V dropped 4 bases and J dropped 1; count of bases not matched to a gene: 4. Germline V gives CDR1 SGHDT, CDR2 YYEEEE. There are 14 residues in the CDR3. CDR3 protein: CASSRGTGSYEQYF. In DNA form, the CDR3 reads TGTGCCAGCAGCCGCGGGACAGGTTCCTACGAGCAGTACTTC.

This rearrangement joins TRBV9 to TRBJ1-1; D uncertain. Germline CDR1 reads SGDLS; CDR2 reads YYNGEE. V was trimmed by 0 bases and J by 2 bases, leaving 5 bases between them. The CDR3 totals 13 residues. The CDR3 DNA sequence: TGTGCCAGCAGCGTAGTTAGTAACACTGAAGCTTTCTTT. Translating gives CASSVVSNTEAFF. Together with reference TRBV9 and TRBJ1-1, the CDR3 gives the full variable domain: DSGVTQTPKHLITATGQRVTLRCSPRSGDLSVYWYQQSLDQGLQFLIQYYNGEERAKGNILERFSAQQFPDLHSELNLSSLELGDSALYFCASSVVSNTEAFFGQGTRLTVV.

This rearrangement joins TRBV5-6 to TRBJ2-1, with 11 bases lining up with TRBD2. The length of the CDR3 is 15 residues. J lost 7 bases, V lost 4 bases, and 7 bases had no gene match. CDR1 and CDR2 (germline): SGHDT, YYEEEE. As DNA, the CDR3 is TGTGCCAGCAGCACACTAGCGGGGGATTGGAATGAGCAGTTCTTC. Translating it yields CASSTLAGDWNEQFF.

V gene TRBV10-2 combines with J gene TRBJ2-2; possible D gene TRBD1, 5 bases. With 4 bases removed from V and 1 base from J, the gap between germline ends came to 7 bases. The CDR3 consists of 14 residues. Looked up from germline, CDR1 is WSHSY and CDR2 is SAAADI. In DNA form, the CDR3 reads TGCGCCAGCAGTGTTACAGGGAACACCGGGGAGCTGTTTTTT. Protein product: CASSVTGNTGELFF.

Concerning this clone: Distinct nucleotide sequences in the sample also encode this CDR3. The rearrangement uses TRBV18 and TRBJ1-2; 9 nucleotides match TRBD1. V lost 3 bases to trimming and J lost 2 bases; unmatched junction nucleotides: 7. The CDR3 length is 16 residues. Germline-derived CDR1 and CDR2 are KGHSH and LQKENI. The CDR3 nucleotides are TGTGCCAGCTCACCGGGACAGGGAAACCCCAACTATGGCTACACCTTC. It is translated as CASSPGQGNPNYGYTF.